Reported below is one T cell receptor beta chain. Its antigen is not known. Nashville, Tennessee was home to all donors, each a Caucasian adult. This sample stems from a study of shared clonotypes between healthy human individuals. Background on the study: Donor ages ranged 18 to 49 years: a couple of women, three men.

CDR1 MGHDK and CDR2 SYGVNS come from the germline V gene. V was shortened by 2 bases and J by 9 bases, with 11 bases between the two germline ends. The CDR3 is 13 residues long. Study-level points and caveats: A handful of donors had about 5.1% of their naive CD4 clonotypes in common.

Some clones are missing from TCRdb's copy, which holds only in-frame ones; the method was immunoSEQ multiplex PCR. Altogether 2 million to 2.5 million clones are present, roughly 90% being singletons, with the ten largest covering more than 0.35%. This TCR derives from a young man in good health. Some clones in this sample may be carry-over from other donors' samples. This sequence joins TRBV25-1 and TRBJ1-5; D unresolved. Sample: naive CD4+ T cells from PBMCs. Subset specified: CD45RA+ positively selected. CDR3 DNA: TGTGCCAGCAGTGAACCGGGTTTTGGGCCCCAGCATTTT. This codes for CASSEPGFGPQHF.